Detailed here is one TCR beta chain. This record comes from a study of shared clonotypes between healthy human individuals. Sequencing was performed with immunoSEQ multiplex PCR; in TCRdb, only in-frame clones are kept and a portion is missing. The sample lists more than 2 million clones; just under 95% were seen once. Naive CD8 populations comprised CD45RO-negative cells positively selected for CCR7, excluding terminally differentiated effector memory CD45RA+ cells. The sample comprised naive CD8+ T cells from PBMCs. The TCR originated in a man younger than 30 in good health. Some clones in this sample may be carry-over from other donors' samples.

CDR3 amino acids: CASSQRAYNEQFF. The CDR3 DNA reads TGTGCCAGTAGCCAGAGAGCCTACAATGAGCAGTTCTTC. V usage is TRBV19 and J usage is TRBJ2-1; D is undetermined. Germline loops: CDR1 LNHDA, CDR2 SQIVND (reference sequence). V was cut by 6 bases and J by 2 bases, with 8 bases left in between. This CDR3 is built from 13 residues.